These T cell receptor beta chains were read from a single sample in a study of blood T cells in healthy people across ages. TCRdb processed the 5' RACE reads anew with MiXCR; each CDR3 protein has one entry. The profile shows about 1.6 million distinct CDR3 sequences, about 31% of them singletons. Material for sequencing was blood. Source of these receptors: a woman aged 30 to 39 in good health. Each CDR3 is given with its conserved first and last residue. D genes are given only for firm matches. Size tells how often a clone was seen (once, few, many) or the class of an expanded clone, and some rows leave it out.

.	.	TRBV10-3	TRBJ1-1	TGTGCCATCAGTGAGGACCCGAACACTGCAGCTTTCTTT	CAISEDPNTAAFF
.	few	TRBV12-3/TRBV12-4	TRBJ2-1	TGTGCCAGCAGTTCTGAGCAGGGGTCTCTATACAATGAGCAGTTCTTC	CASSSEQGSLYNEQFF
TRBD2	few	TRBV6-2/TRBV6-3	TRBJ2-3	TGTGCCAGCAGCCTACCTAGCGGAGAGAGCACAGATACGCAGTATTTT	CASSLPSGESTDTQYF
.	few	TRBV7-2	TRBJ1-1	TGTGCCAGCAGTTCTAGTTGGGTTAGCACTGAAGCTTTCTTT	CASSSSWVSTEAFF
.	.	TRBV7-2	TRBJ2-1	TGTGCCAGCAGCTTCATGAGCGTCTCCTACAATGAGCAGTTCTTC	CASSFMSVSYNEQFF
.	many	TRBV15	TRBJ2-7	TGTGCCACCAGCAACTCGGTGGGTAGGAGCTCCTACGAGCAGTACTTC	CATSNSVGRSSYEQYF
.	.	TRBV4-2	TRBJ2-1	TGTGCCAGCAGCCAAGTTGAGGGACTTGAGCAGTTCTTC	CASSQVEGLEQFF
TRBD2	.	TRBV20-1	TRBJ2-1	TGCAGTGCTAGCCGGGACTATTTGAGTGAGCAGTTCTTC	CSASRDYLSEQFF
.	few	TRBV6-4	TRBJ2-7	TGTGCCAGTAGCCTAGGGGCAGGGGACCCCTACGAGCAGTACTTC	CASSLGAGDPYEQYF
.	.	TRBV4-1	TRBJ2-6	TGCGCCAGCAGCCGGTCGACTACTGGGGCCAACGTCCTGACTTTC	CASSRSTTGANVLTF
.	.	TRBV2	TRBJ2-1	TGTGCCAGCAGTGAGTCTGCAATCAATGAGCAGTTCTTC	CASSESAINEQFF
.	.	TRBV9	TRBJ2-1	TGTGCCAGCAGCGTAGGGGGCCCCTACAATGAGCAGTTCTTC	CASSVGGPYNEQFF
.	.	TRBV12-3/TRBV12-4	TRBJ2-3	TGTGCCAGCAGGGAGGGGTGGTCTAGCACAGATACGCAGTATTTT	CASREGWSSTDTQYF
TRBD2	.	TRBV6-2/TRBV6-3	TRBJ2-7	TGTGCCAGCAGTTACTCGCGACTAGCGGACTACGAGCAGTACTTC	CASSYSRLADYEQYF
TRBD2	few	TRBV6-2/TRBV6-3	TRBJ2-1	TGTGCCAGCGTTCCGGGGGGACTATCCAACGATGAGCAGTTCTTC	CASVPGGLSNDEQFF
TRBD2	.	TRBV6-2/TRBV6-3	TRBJ2-7	TGTGCCAGCAGTTACCCTAGCGGGATGACTTTCATCCACGAGCAGTACTTC	CASSYPSGMTFIHEQYF
TRBD2	.	TRBV4-1	TRBJ2-5	TGCGCCAGCAGCCAAGGCCTAGCGGGTCCCTGGGGGGAGCAGTACTTC	CASSQGLAGPWGEQYF
.	few	TRBV5-1	TRBJ2-1	TGCGCCAGCAGCTTGACCCGGAGTGAGCAGTTCTTC	CASSLTRSEQFF
TRBD2	.	TRBV2	TRBJ2-4	TGTGCCAGCAGTCTAAGGGTAGCGGGTCTAGCCAAAAACATTCAGTACTTC	CASSLRVAGLAKNIQYF
TRBD2	.	TRBV7-2	TRBJ2-7	TGTGCCAGCAGCTCCCACCCACTAGCGGGAGTACGCTACGAGCAGTACTTC	CASSSHPLAGVRYEQYF
.	.	TRBV15	TRBJ2-5	TGTGCCACCAGCAGTGGGGGGCGGGAGACCCAGTACTTC	CATSSGGRETQYF
.	many	TRBV7-2	TRBJ1-6	TGTGCCAGCAGCTCCGAGTCTGGTTCACCCCTCCACTTT	CASSSESGSPLHF
.	few	TRBV6-5	TRBJ2-7	TGTGCCAGCAGTTACTCGAAGAGGTCCTCCTACGAGCAGTACTTC	CASSYSKRSSYEQYF
TRBD1	.	TRBV15	TRBJ1-1	TGTGCCACCAGCAGAGATCTGGGGACAGGGAATGGAGGCACTGAAGCTTTCTTT	CATSRDLGTGNGGTEAFF
.	once	TRBV30	TRBJ1-1	TGTGCCTGGAGTGGGCGAGCCCGGGGGGCTGAAGCTTTCTTT	CAWSGRARGAEAFF
TRBD1	.	TRBV7-2	TRBJ2-4	TGTGCCAGCCGCCTAGACAGGGTTGGGGGCATTCAGTACTTC	CASRLDRVGGIQYF
TRBD1	.	TRBV9	TRBJ2-7	TGTGCCAGCAGTGCAACAGGGGGGATCTACGAGCAGTACTTC	CASSATGGIYEQYF
.	.	TRBV27	TRBJ1-2	TGTGCCAGCGGCACGGCGCGAGGGGTCTCCTATGGCTACACCTTC	CASGTARGVSYGYTF
.	.	TRBV9	TRBJ1-2	TGTGCCAGCAGCGGCTCCCCCGCCGGCGGCTACTATGGCTACACCTTC	CASSGSPAGGYYGYTF
.	.	TRBV11-2	TRBJ2-7	TGTGCCAGCAGCCACTCGGACAGCAACGACGAGCAGTACTTC	CASSHSDSNDEQYF
.	.	TRBV20-1	TRBJ2-7	TGCAGTGCTACACTGAAGGGCGGACAGTCCTACGAGCAGTACTTC	CSATLKGGQSYEQYF
.	few	TRBV27	TRBJ1-5	TGTGCCAGCAGTTCGACAGTAAATAGCAATCAGCCCCAGCATTTT	CASSSTVNSNQPQHF
TRBD1	few	TRBV7-8	TRBJ2-5	TGTGCCAGCAGCTTAGAAGTGACAGGGGTAGAGACCCAGTACTTC	CASSLEVTGVETQYF
TRBD2	few	TRBV20-1	TRBJ2-5	TGCAGTGCAAGGAAGACGACTAGCGGAGAGACCCAGTACTTC	CSARKTTSGETQYF
.	.	TRBV12-3/TRBV12-4	TRBJ1-1	TGTGCCAGCAGTGATTACAGGGCCGGTCGGACTGAAGCTTTCTTT	CASSDYRAGRTEAFF
.	few	TRBV6-5	TRBJ2-5	TGTGCCAGCAGTTCACCAGGGGATGAGACCCAGTACTTC	CASSSPGDETQYF
.	.	TRBV24-1	TRBJ2-5	TGTGCCACCAGTGATTTCTATAGGGGCCAAGAGACCCAGTACTTC	CATSDFYRGQETQYF
.	.	TRBV9	TRBJ2-5	TGTGCCAGCAGCGCGGACGGGAAGACCCAGTACTTC	CASSADGKTQYF
TRBD1	.	TRBV28	TRBJ1-2	TGTGCCAGCAGCCAATTAGTGACAGGGGCATTGGGAGGCTACACCTTC	CASSQLVTGALGGYTF
.	.	TRBV7-2	TRBJ2-1	TGTGCCAGCAGCCCGAGGGGGGGGGAAAGGCAGCAGTTCTTC	CASSPRGGERQQFF
TRBD2	many	TRBV20-1	TRBJ2-5	TGCAGTGCTAGAGATACGGGGACTAGCGGCGAGACCCAGTACTTC	CSARDTGTSGETQYF
.	many	TRBV20-1	TRBJ1-2	TGCAGTGCTAGACCTAACCAGGGGCAGGGCTACACCTTC	CSARPNQGQGYTF